The TCR beta chain described here comes from a study of shared clonotypes between healthy human individuals. Study overall: Every donor yielded three CD4 naive, three CD4 memory, two CD8 naive and one CD8 memory plate. General study points: A handful of donors shared around 5.2% of their naive CD4 clonotypes.

With regard to this clone: Its cognate antigen is unknown.

The repertoire was sequenced with immunoSEQ multiplex PCR; TCRdb's copy has only in-frame clones and lacks some. The data hold roughly 2 million clones, with just under 95% observed a single time. Germline loops: CDR1 SGHRS, CDR2 YFSETQ. The V end was cut by 7 bases, the J end by 8 bases, with 19 bases between. CDR3 length: 14 residues. Cells designated naive CD8 were CD45RO-negative and were positively selected for CCR7, with terminally differentiated effector memory CD45RA+ cells excluded. Sequenced material: naive CD8+ T cells sorted from blood. The chain uses TRBV5-1 and TRBJ2-1, with unresolved D. The source of this sequence is a man aged 18 to 29 in good health. CDR3 bases: TGCGCCAGCGGGCTTTGGCCGGGTGGCGATGAGCAGTTCTTC. Translated: CASGLWPGGDEQFF.